Listed below are T cell receptor beta chains from one sample, sequenced in a study of shared clonotypes between healthy human individuals. Clones were sequenced by immunoSEQ multiplex PCR, and TCRdb holds only the in-frame ones, with some missing. Of 1.6 million or so clones detected, approximately 98.5% appear once; the ten largest clones hold around 0.33%. The sample consisted of naive CD4+ T cells sorted from blood. The receptors derive from a man aged 25 to 40 in good health. Both conserved end residues are part of each CDR3. D genes are given only for firm matches. Expanded clones are given a class, and other clones once, few, many or no size at all.

D	size	V	J	DNA	CDR3
-	-	TRBV19	TRBJ2-3	TGTGCCAGTAGTAGGAGCGGTACCCCTGGCACAGATACGCAGTATTTT	CASSRSGTPGTDTQYF
-	-	TRBV25-1	TRBJ1-3	TGTGCCAGCCTAGAGGCAGGGGGAAACACCATATATTTT	CASLEAGGNTIYF
-	-	TRBV5-4	TRBJ2-3	TGTGCCAGCAGCTTGGTAGGGAGCCGATTCACAGATACGCAGTATTTT	CASSLVGSRFTDTQYF
-	-	TRBV5-1	TRBJ2-3	TGCGCCAGCAGTTCGGACGGGATAGATACGCAGTATTTT	CASSSDGIDTQYF
-	-	TRBV18	TRBJ1-4	TGTGCCAGCTCACCGCTGGGACCGACTAATGAAAAACTGTTTTTT	CASSPLGPTNEKLFF
TRBD1	-	TRBV18	TRBJ1-1	TGTGCCAGCTCAACGAAGCAGGGGGAAGAAGCTTTCTTT	CASSTKQGEEAFF
TRBD2	-	TRBV27	TRBJ2-7	TGTGCCAGCAGTTTGAGGACTAGCGGGATAAACGAGCAGTACTTC	CASSLRTSGINEQYF
-	-	TRBV28	TRBJ2-7	TGTGCCAGCAGCCCTTTAGGTTACGAGCAGTACTTC	CASSPLGYEQYF
-	-	TRBV28	TRBJ1-2	TGTGCCAGCAGTTTAATAGGGGAGTGGAATGGCTACACCTTC	CASSLIGEWNGYTF
-	-	TRBV7-8	TRBJ1-4	TGTGCCAGCTCACGGGCTGGGGAAAAACTGTTTTTT	CASSRAGEKLFF
TRBD2	once	TRBV5-4	TRBJ2-5	TGTGCCAGCAGCCCTGGACTAGCGGATACCCAAGAGACCCAGTACTTC	CASSPGLADTQETQYF
TRBD2	-	TRBV6-1	TRBJ2-7	TGTGCCAGCAGTGAACTCGAACTAGCGGGAGTATATGTCGAGCAGTACTTC	CASSELELAGVYVEQYF
-	-	TRBV6-1	TRBJ2-1	TGTGCCAGCAATCCGACTAGACCCTCCTACAATGAGCAGTTCTTC	CASNPTRPSYNEQFF
-	-	TRBV5-1	TRBJ2-7	TGCGCCAGCAGCCAAGAGACGGGATTCCGCTCCTACGAGCAGTACTTC	CASSQETGFRSYEQYF
-	-	TRBV18	TRBJ2-2	TGTGCCAGCTCACCCGGGGCAGGACTAAACACCGGGGAGCTGTTTTTT	CASSPGAGLNTGELFF
TRBD1	-	TRBV5-8	TRBJ2-5	TGTGCCAGCAGCAGGGGACAGCAAGAGACCCAGTACTTC	CASSRGQQETQYF
-	once	TRBV29-1	TRBJ2-1	TGCAGCGTTGAATATAGCCGGATCTACAATGAGCAGTTCTTC	CSVEYSRIYNEQFF
TRBD1	once	TRBV18	TRBJ1-2	TGTGCCACTCCAGGGGAGGGACAGAACAACTATGGCTACACCTTC	CATPGEGQNNYGYTF
-	-	TRBV7-6	TRBJ1-1	TGTGCCAGCAGCTTGACGGGACTGACGAACACTGAAGCTTTCTTT	CASSLTGLTNTEAFF
TRBD1	-	TRBV5-6	TRBJ1-4	TGTGCCAGCAGCTCCCTGGACAGGCGGAATGAAAAACTGTTTTTT	CASSSLDRRNEKLFF
TRBD2	-	TRBV7-2	TRBJ2-1	TGTGCCAGCAGCTTGGGGGGAGGGGACGAGCAGTTCTTC	CASSLGGGDEQFF
-	-	TRBV5-1	TRBJ2-5	TGCGCCAGCAGCTTGTTGGGGACCCAGTACTTC	CASSLLGTQYF
-	-	TRBV6-4	TRBJ1-1	TGTGCCAGCAGTGACCACAGGACACCCACTGAAGCTTTCTTT	CASSDHRTPTEAFF
-	-	TRBV9	TRBJ2-1	TGTGCCAGCAGCCCACCCTCTAGGGGGGGGGTAGCCGGCAATGAGCAGTTCTTC	CASSPPSRGGVAGNEQFF
TRBD2	-	TRBV7-2	TRBJ2-3	TGTGCCAGCAGTAAAAGACTAGCGGGAGCAGATACGCAGTATTTT	CASSKRLAGADTQYF
-	-	TRBV2	TRBJ1-2	TGTGCCAGCAGCCCCAGAGGCATCTATGGCTACACCTTC	CASSPRGIYGYTF
TRBD2	-	TRBV7-9	TRBJ2-7	TGTGCCAGCAGCTCCTTTTTTCCGGGACTAGCATCCCACGAGCAGTACTTC	CASSSFFPGLASHEQYF
TRBD1	-	TRBV19	TRBJ1-2	TGTGCCAGTAGTATACCCGGGACAGCGTTAGCTAACTATGGCTACACCTTC	CASSIPGTALANYGYTF
-	-	TRBV30	TRBJ1-5	TGTGCCTGGAATCTAGACGGTTATAGCAATCAGCCCCAGCATTTT	CAWNLDGYSNQPQHF
TRBD2	-	TRBV29-1	TRBJ2-1	TGCAGCGTATCTAGCGGAAATGAGCAGTTCTTC	CSVSSGNEQFF
-	-	TRBV9	TRBJ2-1	TGTGCCAGCAGCGTAGAGCTAAGACAGCGCTCCTACAATGAGCAGTTCTTC	CASSVELRQRSYNEQFF
-	-	TRBV4-3	TRBJ2-7	TGCGCCAGCAGCCAAGATGTCAGGGGGGTCTACGAGCAGTACTTC	CASSQDVRGVYEQYF
TRBD2	-	TRBV9	TRBJ2-5	TGTGCCAGCAGCGTAGCGGGACTAGCGGAAGAGACCCAGTACTTC	CASSVAGLAEETQYF
-	-	TRBV9	TRBJ1-2	TGTGCCAGCAGCCCGCAAAGTTTGGATTCTAACTATGGCTACACCTTC	CASSPQSLDSNYGYTF
-	-	TRBV4-3	TRBJ1-1	TGCGCCAGCAGCCCAACTCCAAGACAGAACACTGAAGCTTTCTTT	CASSPTPRQNTEAFF
TRBD1	-	TRBV16	TRBJ2-7	TGTGCCAGCAGCACACAGGGGGCATCCTACGAGCAGTACTTC	CASSTQGASYEQYF
-	-	TRBV5-6	TRBJ2-1	TGTGCCAGCAGCTCGAATTCATTTGCCGGGGGAGAGCAGTTCTTC	CASSSNSFAGGEQFF
TRBD1	once	TRBV27	TRBJ2-3	TGTGCCAGCAACCACAGGGGTCCCACAGATACGCAGTATTTT	CASNHRGPTDTQYF
TRBD1	once	TRBV5-1	TRBJ2-7	TGCGCCAGCAGCTTGGTCCCGGGACAGCGCGGCTACGAGCAGTACTTC	CASSLVPGQRGYEQYF
TRBD2	-	TRBV19	TRBJ2-1	TGTGCCAGTAGAGAGACTAGCGGTAATAGGAATGAGCAGTTCTTC	CASRETSGNRNEQFF
-	-	TRBV18	TRBJ1-1	TGTGCCAGCTCACAAGGGAACAGGGACTGGACCACTGAAGCTTTCTTT	CASSQGNRDWTTEAFF
-	-	TRBV21-1	TRBJ2-3	TGTGCCAGCAGCGAACCCCGAAGAGGAGGGAAAGGTACAGATACGCAGTATTTT	CASSEPRRGGKGTDTQYF
-	-	TRBV4-2	TRBJ1-5	TGTGCCAGCAGCCGGCTTGGTCAGCCCCAGCATTTT	CASSRLGQPQHF
TRBD1	once	TRBV7-9	TRBJ2-5	TGTGCCAGCAGTCGCCAGACAGGGGGCTCAAAGACCCAGTACTTC	CASSRQTGGSKTQYF
TRBD2	-	TRBV18	TRBJ2-3	TGTGCCAGCTCACCACTTGGTCTAGCGGGAGTTGGAGGCACAGATACGCAGTATTTT	CASSPLGLAGVGGTDTQYF
-	-	TRBV19	TRBJ2-1	TGTGCCAGTATCCGATCCGGGACGGAATACAATGAGCAGTTCTTC	CASIRSGTEYNEQFF
-	-	TRBV30	TRBJ2-1	TGTGCCTGGAGTGTAGTTAGCGGATATTACAATGAGCAGTTCTTC	CAWSVVSGYYNEQFF
-	-	TRBV9	TRBJ2-1	TGTGCCAGCAGCACACTACAGGGCCCTTTGCATGAGCAGTTCTTC	CASSTLQGPLHEQFF
-	-	TRBV18	TRBJ2-6	TGTGCCAGCGGAGAGTTGGGCACTGGGGCCAACGTCCTGACTTTC	CASGELGTGANVLTF
-	-	TRBV5-4	TRBJ2-3	TGTGCCAGCAGCTTGGTAGCAGATCAAGATACGCAGTATTTT	CASSLVADQDTQYF
TRBD1	-	TRBV5-6	TRBJ2-5	TGTGCCAGCACCCTGGCCGGGGGACAGGGGGCCGGAGAGACCCAGTACTTC	CASTLAGGQGAGETQYF